Listed below are T cell receptor beta chains from one sample, sequenced in a study of technical replicates of blood from several donors. Measured with immunoSEQ multiplex PCR; TCRdb has only the in-frame clones, and not every one. The sample lists tens of thousands of clones, around 94% occurring once. Material for sequencing was T cells isolated from PBMCs. These receptors were obtained from a human donor in good health. Both conserved end residues are part of each CDR3. D genes are given only for firm matches. Size is stated for part of the rows, as once, few or many counts, or as a class when the clone is expanded.

D gene	clone size	CDR3 length	V gene	J gene	CDR3 protein	CDR3 DNA
TRBD2	.	11	TRBV19	TRBJ2-1	CASTIAGAQFF	TGTGCCAGCACAATAGCGGGAGCCCAGTTCTTC
.	.	15	TRBV11-3	TRBJ2-7	CASSFTPQGSYEQYF	TGTGCCAGCAGCTTCACCCCTCAGGGTTCCTACGAGCAGTACTTC
.	.	12	TRBV5-4	TRBJ1-2	CASSGGAAGYTF	TGTGCCAGCAGCGGGGGGGCTGCTGGCTACACCTTC
TRBD1	.	12	TRBV27	TRBJ2-4	CATRQGPNIQYF	TGTGCCACCCGACAGGGACCTAACATTCAGTACTTC
.	.	12	TRBV7-6	TRBJ1-2	CASASGGYGYTF	TGTGCCAGCGCTTCCGGGGGATATGGCTACACCTTC
TRBD2	.	14	TRBV28	TRBJ2-1	CASSASGDRNEQFF	TGTGCCAGCAGTGCTAGCGGGGATCGCAATGAGCAGTTCTTC
.	.	12	TRBV28	TRBJ1-1	CASSYGVDEAFF	TGTGCCAGCAGTTACGGGGTTGATGAAGCTTTCTTT
.	.	13	TRBV18	TRBJ2-5	CASSPFNQETQYF	TGTGCCAGCTCACCATTTAATCAAGAGACCCAGTACTTC
TRBD1	once	16	TRBV10-1	TRBJ1-1	CASSDRQGFMNTEAFF	TGCGCCAGCAGTGACCGACAGGGATTCATGAACACTGAAGCTTTCTTT
.	.	14	TRBV18	TRBJ2-1	CASSGQNNHNEQFF	TGTGCCAGCTCGGGCCAAAATAACCACAATGAGCAGTTCTTC
TRBD1	.	15	TRBV30	TRBJ1-1	CAWSPRQGARTEAFF	TGTGCCTGGAGTCCCCGACAGGGGGCGCGCACTGAAGCTTTCTTT
.	.	13	TRBV27	TRBJ1-1	CASSQSRATEAFF	TGTGCCAGCAGCCAAAGCAGGGCCACTGAAGCTTTCTTT
.	few	13	TRBV6-4	TRBJ1-1	CASSDDTNTEAFF	TGTGCCAGCAGTGACGACACGAACACTGAAGCTTTCTTT
TRBD1	.	15	TRBV11-2	TRBJ2-7	CASSLEDRAAYEQYF	TGTGCCAGCAGCTTAGAGGACAGGGCAGCTTACGAGCAGTACTTC
.	once	16	TRBV28	TRBJ2-7	CASSSPGGGTLHEQYF	TGTGCCAGCAGTTCGCCGGGCGGCGGGACTCTCCACGAGCAGTACTTC
TRBD1	few	17	TRBV16	TRBJ1-6	CASSQSLGDRYNSPLHF	TGTGCCAGCAGCCAATCGTTAGGGGACAGGTATAATTCACCCCTCCACTTT
TRBD1	.	16	TRBV11-2	TRBJ2-5	CASSSPGTGERETQYF	TGTGCCAGCAGCTCCCCCGGGACAGGGGAGCGAGAGACCCAGTACTTC
.	.	13	TRBV28	TRBJ1-2	CASSLGQNYGYTF	TGTGCCAGCAGTTTGGGGCAAAACTATGGCTACACCTTC
TRBD2	.	19	TRBV4-2	TRBJ2-5	CASSQGDATSGRVGETQYF	TGTGCCAGCAGCCAAGGAGACGCGACTAGCGGGAGGGTTGGAGAGACCCAGTACTTC
.	.	17	TRBV2	TRBJ2-3	CASSIRQGAGVEDTQYF	TGTGCCAGCAGTATTCGACAGGGAGCGGGGGTGGAGGATACGCAGTATTTT
.	.	14	TRBV15	TRBJ1-5	CATSRNRDNQPQHF	TGTGCCACCAGCAGAAACAGGGACAATCAGCCCCAGCATTTT
.	.	14	TRBV6-1	TRBJ1-1	CASSELQTVTEAFF	TGTGCCAGCAGTGAGCTACAGACAGTCACTGAAGCTTTCTTT
.	.	13	TRBV9	TRBJ1-3	CASSPSGGNTIYF	TGTGCCAGCAGCCCCTCAGGTGGAAACACCATATATTTT
.	.	11	TRBV27	TRBJ2-7	CASTELYEQYF	TGTGCCAGCACCGAACTCTACGAGCAGTACTTC
.	.	15	TRBV4-2	TRBJ2-7	CASSQDGQISYEQYF	TGTGCCAGCAGCCAAGACGGACAGATCTCCTACGAGCAGTACTTC
.	few	14	TRBV19	TRBJ2-7	CASSIAGVNHEQYF	TGTGCCAGTAGTATAGCGGGAGTCAACCACGAGCAGTACTTC
.	.	13	TRBV30	TRBJ2-7	CAWNPGVTYEQYF	TGTGCCTGGAATCCCGGGGTTACCTACGAGCAGTACTTC
TRBD2	.	15	TRBV5-1	TRBJ2-5	CASSYSTGGEETQYF	TGCGCCAGCAGCTACTCGACGGGGGGGGAAGAGACCCAGTACTTC
TRBD2	.	16	TRBV11-3	TRBJ2-1	CASSFYSGGAYNEQFF	TGTGCCAGCAGCTTTTACAGCGGGGGGGCATACAATGAGCAGTTCTTC
TRBD1	.	15	TRBV29-1	TRBJ2-2	CSVEYGTGPGRELFF	TGCAGCGTTGAGTATGGGACAGGGCCTGGTCGGGAGCTGTTTTTT
.	.	13	TRBV27	TRBJ2-1	CASTGSSYNEQFF	TGTGCCAGCACCGGGAGCTCCTACAATGAGCAGTTCTTC
TRBD1	.	15	TRBV6-1	TRBJ1-6	CASSEGRPGQGVGHF	TGTGCCAGCAGTGAAGGGAGACCGGGACAGGGAGTCGGTCACTTT
TRBD1	.	15	TRBV6-5	TRBJ2-3	CASIPRDRGTDTQYF	TGTGCCAGCATTCCCCGGGACAGGGGCACAGATACGCAGTATTTT
.	.	14	TRBV19	TRBJ2-1	CASSIVPGGNEQFF	TGTGCCAGTAGTATAGTTCCCGGAGGGAATGAGCAGTTCTTC
TRBD1	.	16	TRBV5-1	TRBJ1-4	CASSFTGGSRNEKLFF	TGCGCCAGCAGCTTCACAGGGGGTAGTAGAAATGAAAAACTGTTTTTT
TRBD1	.	13	TRBV5-4	TRBJ2-7	CASSPDRVGEQYF	TGTGCCAGCAGTCCGGACAGGGTTGGCGAGCAGTACTTC
.	.	15	TRBV5-1	TRBJ1-1	CASSLVGRGATEAFF	TGCGCCAGCAGCTTGGTGGGCAGGGGTGCCACTGAAGCTTTCTTT
TRBD1	.	14	TRBV30	TRBJ2-4	CAWSPGTGFLIQYF	TGTGCCTGGAGCCCCGGGACAGGGTTTCTCATTCAGTACTTC
TRBD2	.	15	TRBV5-1	TRBJ2-1	CASSLELAGWYEQFF	TGCGCCAGCAGCTTGGAACTAGCGGGATGGTATGAGCAGTTCTTC
.	.	16	TRBV7-6	TRBJ2-2	CAFAPTGTSYTGELFF	TGTGCCTTTGCCCCCACAGGGACCTCCTACACCGGGGAGCTGTTTTTT
.	.	14	TRBV21-1	TRBJ2-7	CASSLTGAIYEQYF	TGTGCCAGCAGCCTGACAGGGGCCATCTACGAGCAGTACTTC
TRBD2	.	15	TRBV4-2	TRBJ2-1	CASSQVTSGRSRQFF	TGTGCCAGCAGCCAAGTAACTAGCGGGAGGTCTAGGCAGTTCTTC
TRBD1	.	17	TRBV11-2	TRBJ2-5	CASSLGDRTGPAETQYF	TGTGCCAGCAGCTTAGGAGACCGGACAGGCCCCGCGGAGACCCAGTACTTC
TRBD2	.	16	TRBV13	TRBJ2-3	CASSSTSGSWADTQYF	TGTGCCAGCAGCTCGACTAGCGGGAGTTGGGCAGATACGCAGTATTTT
.	.	11	TRBV6-5	TRBJ1-1	CASSKDSEAFF	TGTGCCAGCAGTAAAGACAGTGAAGCTTTCTTT
TRBD2	.	15	TRBV7-8	TRBJ2-1	CASSLGTSQYNEQFF	TGTGCCAGCAGCCTCGGGACTAGCCAATACAATGAGCAGTTCTTC
.	.	14	TRBV4-1	TRBJ1-5	CASSQSRGSQPQHF	TGCGCCAGCAGCCAATCTCGGGGGAGTCAGCCCCAGCATTTT
TRBD2	.	16	TRBV5-1	TRBJ2-3	CASSLGAGGLTDTQYF	TGCGCCAGCAGCTTAGGAGCGGGGGGTTTGACAGATACGCAGTATTTT
.	.	14	TRBV5-1	TRBJ1-2	CASSPQGGGYGYTF	TGCGCCAGCAGCCCTCAAGGGGGGGGGTATGGCTACACCTTC
.	.	15	TRBV6-1	TRBJ2-7	CASSENSLSDYEQYF	TGTGCCAGCAGTGAAAATAGTCTTAGCGACTACGAGCAGTACTTC
TRBD2	once	14	TRBV28	TRBJ2-3	CASSLAGRVDTQYF	TGTGCCAGCAGTTTAGCGGGGAGGGTAGATACGCAGTATTTT
TRBD2	.	16	TRBV19	TRBJ2-3	CASSIGGGLGRDTQYF	TGTGCCAGTAGTATCGGGGGGGGACTAGGTCGAGATACGCAGTATTTT
.	.	13	TRBV5-1	TRBJ2-7	CASSFEGRTEQYF	TGCGCCAGCAGCTTCGAAGGGAGGACCGAGCAGTACTTC